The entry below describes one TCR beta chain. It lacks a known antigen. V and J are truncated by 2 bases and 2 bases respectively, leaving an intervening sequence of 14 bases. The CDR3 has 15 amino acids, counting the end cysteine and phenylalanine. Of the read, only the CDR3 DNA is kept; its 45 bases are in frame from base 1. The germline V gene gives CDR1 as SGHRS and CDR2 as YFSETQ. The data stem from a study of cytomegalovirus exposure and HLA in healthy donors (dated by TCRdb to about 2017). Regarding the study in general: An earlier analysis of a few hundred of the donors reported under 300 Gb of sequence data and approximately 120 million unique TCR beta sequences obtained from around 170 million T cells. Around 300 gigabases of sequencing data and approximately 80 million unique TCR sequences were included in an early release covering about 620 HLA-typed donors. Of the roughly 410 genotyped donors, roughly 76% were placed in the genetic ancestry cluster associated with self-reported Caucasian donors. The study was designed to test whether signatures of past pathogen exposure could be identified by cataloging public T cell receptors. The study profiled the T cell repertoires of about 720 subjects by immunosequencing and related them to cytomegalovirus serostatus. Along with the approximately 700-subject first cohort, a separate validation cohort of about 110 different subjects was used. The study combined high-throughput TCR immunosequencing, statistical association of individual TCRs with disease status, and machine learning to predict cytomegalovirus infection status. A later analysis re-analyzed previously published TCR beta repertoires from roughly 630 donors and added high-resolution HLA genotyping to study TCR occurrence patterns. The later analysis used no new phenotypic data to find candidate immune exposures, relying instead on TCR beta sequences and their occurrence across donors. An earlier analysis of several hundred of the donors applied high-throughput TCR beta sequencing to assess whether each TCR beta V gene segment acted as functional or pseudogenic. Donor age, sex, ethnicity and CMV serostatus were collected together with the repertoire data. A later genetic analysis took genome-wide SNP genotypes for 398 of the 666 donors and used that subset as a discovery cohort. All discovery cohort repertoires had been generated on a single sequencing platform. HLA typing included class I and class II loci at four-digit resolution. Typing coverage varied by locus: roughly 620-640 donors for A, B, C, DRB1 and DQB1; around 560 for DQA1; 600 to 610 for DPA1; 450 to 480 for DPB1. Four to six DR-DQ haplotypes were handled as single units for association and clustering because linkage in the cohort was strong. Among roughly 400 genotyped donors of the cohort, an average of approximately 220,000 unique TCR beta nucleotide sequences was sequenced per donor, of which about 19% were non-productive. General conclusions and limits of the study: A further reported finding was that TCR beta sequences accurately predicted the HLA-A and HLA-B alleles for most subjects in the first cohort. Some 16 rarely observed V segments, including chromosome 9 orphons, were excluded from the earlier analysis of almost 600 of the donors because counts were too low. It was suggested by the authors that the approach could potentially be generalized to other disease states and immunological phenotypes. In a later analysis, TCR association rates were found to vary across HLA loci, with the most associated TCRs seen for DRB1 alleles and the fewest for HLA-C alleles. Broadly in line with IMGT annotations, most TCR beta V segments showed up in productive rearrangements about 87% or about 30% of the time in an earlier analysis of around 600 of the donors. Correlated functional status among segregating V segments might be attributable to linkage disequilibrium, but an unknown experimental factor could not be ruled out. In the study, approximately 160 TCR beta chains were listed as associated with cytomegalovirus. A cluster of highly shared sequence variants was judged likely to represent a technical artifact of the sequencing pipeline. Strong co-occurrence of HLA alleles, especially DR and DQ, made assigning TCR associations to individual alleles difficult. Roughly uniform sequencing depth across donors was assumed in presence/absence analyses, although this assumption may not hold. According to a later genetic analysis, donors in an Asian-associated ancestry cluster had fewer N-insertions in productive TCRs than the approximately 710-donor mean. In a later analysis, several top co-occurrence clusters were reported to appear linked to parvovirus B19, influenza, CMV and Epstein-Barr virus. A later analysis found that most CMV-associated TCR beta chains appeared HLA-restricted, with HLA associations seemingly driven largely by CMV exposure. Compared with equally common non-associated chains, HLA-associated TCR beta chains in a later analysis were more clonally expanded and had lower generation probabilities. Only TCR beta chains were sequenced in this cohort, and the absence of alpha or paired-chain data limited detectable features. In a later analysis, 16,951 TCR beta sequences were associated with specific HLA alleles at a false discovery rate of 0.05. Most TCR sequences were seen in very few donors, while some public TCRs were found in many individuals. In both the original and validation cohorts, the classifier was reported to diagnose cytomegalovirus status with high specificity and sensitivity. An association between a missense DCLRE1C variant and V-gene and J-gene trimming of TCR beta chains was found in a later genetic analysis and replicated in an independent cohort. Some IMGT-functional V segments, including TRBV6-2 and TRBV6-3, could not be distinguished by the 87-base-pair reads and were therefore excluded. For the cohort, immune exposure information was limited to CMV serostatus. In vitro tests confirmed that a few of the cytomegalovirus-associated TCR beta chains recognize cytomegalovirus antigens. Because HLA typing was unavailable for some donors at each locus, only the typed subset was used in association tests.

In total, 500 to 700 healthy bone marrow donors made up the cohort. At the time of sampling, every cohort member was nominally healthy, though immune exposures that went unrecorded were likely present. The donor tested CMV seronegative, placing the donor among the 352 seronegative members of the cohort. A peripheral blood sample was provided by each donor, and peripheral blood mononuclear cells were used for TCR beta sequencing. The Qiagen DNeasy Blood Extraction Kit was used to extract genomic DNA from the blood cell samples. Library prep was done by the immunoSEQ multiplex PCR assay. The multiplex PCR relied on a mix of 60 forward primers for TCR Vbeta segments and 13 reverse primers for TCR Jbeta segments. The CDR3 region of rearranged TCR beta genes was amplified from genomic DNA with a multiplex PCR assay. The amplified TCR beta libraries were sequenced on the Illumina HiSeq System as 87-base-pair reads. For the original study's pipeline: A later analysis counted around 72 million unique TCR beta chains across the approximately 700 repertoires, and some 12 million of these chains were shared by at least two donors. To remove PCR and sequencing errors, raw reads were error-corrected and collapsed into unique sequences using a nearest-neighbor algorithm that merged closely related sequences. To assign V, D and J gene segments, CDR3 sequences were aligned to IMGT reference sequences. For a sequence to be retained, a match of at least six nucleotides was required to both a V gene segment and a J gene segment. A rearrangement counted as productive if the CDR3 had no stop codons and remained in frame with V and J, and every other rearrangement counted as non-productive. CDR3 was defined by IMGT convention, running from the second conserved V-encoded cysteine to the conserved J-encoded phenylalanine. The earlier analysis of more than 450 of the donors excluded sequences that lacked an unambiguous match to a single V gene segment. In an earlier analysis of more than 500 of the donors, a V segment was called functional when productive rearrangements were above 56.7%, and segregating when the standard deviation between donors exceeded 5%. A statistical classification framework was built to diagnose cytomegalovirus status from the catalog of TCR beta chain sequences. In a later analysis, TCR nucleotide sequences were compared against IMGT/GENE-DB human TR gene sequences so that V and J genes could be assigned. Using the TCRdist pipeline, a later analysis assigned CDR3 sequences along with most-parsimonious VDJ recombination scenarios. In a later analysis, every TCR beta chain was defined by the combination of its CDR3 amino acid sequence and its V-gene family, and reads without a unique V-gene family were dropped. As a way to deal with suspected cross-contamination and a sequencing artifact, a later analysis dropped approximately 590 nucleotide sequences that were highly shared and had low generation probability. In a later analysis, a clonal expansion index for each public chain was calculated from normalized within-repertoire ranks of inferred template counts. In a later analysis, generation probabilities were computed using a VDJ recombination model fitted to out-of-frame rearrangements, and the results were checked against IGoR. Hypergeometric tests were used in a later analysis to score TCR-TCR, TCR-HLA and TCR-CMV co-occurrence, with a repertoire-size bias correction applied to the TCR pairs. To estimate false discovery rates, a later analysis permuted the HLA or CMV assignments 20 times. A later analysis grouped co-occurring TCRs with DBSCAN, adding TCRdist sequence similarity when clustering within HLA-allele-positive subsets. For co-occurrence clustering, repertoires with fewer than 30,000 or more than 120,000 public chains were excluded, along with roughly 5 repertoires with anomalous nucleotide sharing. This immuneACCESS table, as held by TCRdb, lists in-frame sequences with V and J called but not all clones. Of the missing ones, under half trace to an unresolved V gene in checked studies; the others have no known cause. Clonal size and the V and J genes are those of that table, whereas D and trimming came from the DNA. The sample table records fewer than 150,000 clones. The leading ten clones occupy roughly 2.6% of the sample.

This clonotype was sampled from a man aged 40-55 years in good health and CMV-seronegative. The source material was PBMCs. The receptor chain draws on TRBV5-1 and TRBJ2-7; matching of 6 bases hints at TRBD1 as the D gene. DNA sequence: TGCGCCAGCAGCTTAATAGGGGACAACCCCTACGAGCAGTACTTC. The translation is CASSLIGDNPYEQYF.